The subject of this entry is one T cell receptor (beta chain). This sample was included in a study of cytomegalovirus exposure and HLA in healthy donors. PCR primers comprised 60 Vbeta and 13 Jbeta primers. Assay used: immunoSEQ multiplex PCR; TCRdb lists only in-frame clones, some missing. The profile shows 150,000 to 200,000 clones, 68% of them singletons. Germline CDR1 reads SGHRS; CDR2 reads YFSETQ. This CDR3 is built from 15 residues. V trimming: 1 base; J trimming: 6 bases; junction bases outside the gene matches: 7. The clonotype was recovered from a man aged 25-45 years in good health and CMV-seropositive. The rearrangement joins TRBV5-1 to TRBJ1-1; TRBD1 agrees at 9 bases. The specimen sequenced was PBMCs. CDR3 sequence (DNA): TGCGCCAGCAGCTTGCGTGGACAGGGGTTTCCTGAAGCTTTCTTT. This translates into CASSLRGQGFPEAFF.